A selection of T cell receptor beta chains follows, all from one sample in a study of OX40 agonist ivuxolimab in advanced cancers. Clones were sequenced by immunoSEQ multiplex PCR, and TCRdb holds only the in-frame ones, with some missing. The sample yields approximately 73,000 clones, 85% to 90% seen once. The starting material was CD4+ or CD8+ T cells sorted from blood, obtained in a trial of the OX40 agonist ivuxolimab. Every receptor here comes from an adult with an advanced solid tumor such as melanoma, head and neck, liver or kidney cancer. The CDR3 runs from the conserved cysteine through the conserved F or W. Each record gives: V gene, D gene, J gene, clone size, CDR3 DNA, CDR3 protein. A D gene is named only where the DNA matches it firmly. Only some rows state a clone size, as once, few, many or a class for expanded clones.

>TRBV27|.|TRBJ1-2|few
TGTGCCAGCAGTTTATTCGGGGGGAACTATGGCTACACCTTC
CASSLFGGNYGYTF
>TRBV10-2|TRBD2|TRBJ2-7|.
TGCGCCAGCAGTCGCGGGGGTCCCTACGAGCAGTACTTC
CASSRGGPYEQYF
>TRBV19|.|TRBJ1-2|.
TGTGCCAGTAGCACAGGACAGCTTGATGGCTACACCTTC
CASSTGQLDGYTF
>TRBV6-6|.|TRBJ2-1|.
TGTGCCAGCACCCCAGGGCCAGGGGCATACAATGAGCAGTTCTTC
CASTPGPGAYNEQFF
>TRBV19|TRBD2|TRBJ2-7|.
TGTGCCAGTAGTAGGGTGCCTAGCGGAGCCTACGAGCAGTACTTC
CASSRVPSGAYEQYF
>TRBV19|.|TRBJ1-2|.
TGTGCCAGTAGCACGGGGCCAGCTTATGGCTACACCTTC
CASSTGPAYGYTF
>TRBV21-1|.|TRBJ1-5|.
TGTGCCAGCAGCAAAGGTCGGCAGATCAATCAGCCCCAGCATTTT
CASSKGRQINQPQHF
>TRBV5-1|TRBD2|TRBJ2-7|.
TGCGCCAGCGGGGGACTAGCGGGAGGGTACGAGCAGTACTTC
CASGGLAGGYEQYF
>TRBV6-5|.|TRBJ1-3|.
TGTGCCAGCAGCCGCCCCGGGGACACCATATATTTT
CASSRPGDTIYF
>TRBV28|.|TRBJ1-1|.
TGTGCCAGCAGTTTAGGAACTGAAGCTTTCTTT
CASSLGTEAFF
>TRBV6-6|TRBD2|TRBJ2-7|.
TGTGCCACCGAGGGACTACGACTCTACGAGCAGTACTTC
CATEGLRLYEQYF
>TRBV4-2|.|TRBJ2-6|.
TGTGCCAGCAGCCAAGAGGACCAAGTTCTCCCTGGGGCCAACGTCCTGACTTTC
CASSQEDQVLPGANVLTF
>TRBV7-2|.|TRBJ2-7|.
TGTGCCAGCAGCTCTCCGACAGGCGCTTCCTACGAGCAGTACTTC
CASSSPTGASYEQYF
>TRBV7-9|.|TRBJ2-4|.
TGTGCCAGCAGCTTAGGGACGACTGGCCAAAACATTCAGTACTTC
CASSLGTTGQNIQYF
>TRBV7-8|TRBD1|TRBJ2-7|.
TGTGCCAGCAGCCGAGACAGGGCGGGCTACGAGCAGTACTTC
CASSRDRAGYEQYF
>TRBV7-2|TRBD2|TRBJ2-3|.
TGTGCCAGCAGCCCATACGGACTAGCGGGGGAGTATTTT
CASSPYGLAGEYF
>TRBV9|TRBD1|TRBJ1-2|.
TGTGCCAGCAGCCGGGACAGCTACTATGGCTACACCTTC
CASSRDSYYGYTF
>TRBV28|.|TRBJ1-4|.
TGTGCCAGCAGTTTCGGGCAGTACAATGAAAAACTGTTTTTT
CASSFGQYNEKLFF
>TRBV29-1|TRBD2|TRBJ2-5|.
TGCAGCGCCGGGGGACTAGCGGGAGCAGAGACCCAGTACTTC
CSAGGLAGAETQYF
>TRBV5-6|TRBD1|TRBJ2-7|.
TGTGCCAGCAGCACAGGGGACTACGAGCAGTACTTC
CASSTGDYEQYF
>TRBV7-3|.|TRBJ2-3|.
TGTGCCAGCAGCCCTGAACTGAACACAGATACGCAGTATTTT
CASSPELNTDTQYF
>TRBV5-1|.|TRBJ2-2|.
TGCGCCAGCAGCTTGGAGGGCGGGACAAAACCGAACACCGGGGAGCTGTTTTTT
CASSLEGGTKPNTGELFF
>TRBV19|.|TRBJ1-5|.
TGTGCCAGTAGTGGCAGACCATATAGCAATCAGCCCCAGCATTTT
CASSGRPYSNQPQHF
>TRBV7-9|.|TRBJ1-4|.
TGTGCCAGCAGCTTAGCGTTCGGCTCTCCAACTAATGAAAAACTGTTTTTT
CASSLAFGSPTNEKLFF
>TRBV29-1|.|TRBJ2-7|.
TGCAGCGTTGAACAGGCAAGCACAGGGTCCGAGCAGTACTTC
CSVEQASTGSEQYF
>TRBV19|.|TRBJ2-1|.
TGTGCCAGTACCACTGGGAGTGCCTACAATGAGCAGTTCTTC
CASTTGSAYNEQFF